A single sample gave rise to the 5 T cell receptor beta chains below, sequenced in a study of T cells in Graves' hyperthyroidism and ophthalmopathy. There were TCR beta CDR3 regions amplified from RNA transcripts. HTBI primers were employed in a first-round RT-PCR of the TCR CDR3. TCRdb itself ran the multiplex PCR reads through MiXCR, one entry per CDR3 protein. Among hundreds of thousands of distinct CDR3 sequences listed, approximately 15% were seen once. The sequenced material came from blood. The source is a woman aged 18-35 years with Graves' hyperthyroidism.

This clonotype was detected many times. V gene TRBV28 combines with J gene TRBJ2-6; perhaps D is TRBD1 or TRBD2 (6 bases each). The CDR3 has 19 residues. Trimming shortened V by 3 bases and J by 2 bases, and 20 bases separated the two germline ends. The V gene's germline CDR1 is MDHEN and CDR2 SYDVKM. CDR3 coding DNA: TGTGCCAGCAGTTTTGGCCGGGGGCCCCTCCGGGCTGGGGCCAACGTCCTGACTTTC. Protein product: CASSFGRGPLRAGANVLTF.

The V gene is TRBV7-9, the J gene TRBJ1-2; 9 nucleotides align to TRBD1. The CDR3 has 14 amino acids. The ends lost 9 bases at V and 6 bases at J; junction bases unmatched: 11. Germline lookup yields CDR1 SEHNR and CDR2 FQNEAQ (reference sequence). The CDR3 DNA reads as TGTGCCAGTACTACAGGGGGCGCGTCTCATGGCTACACCTTC. This encodes CASTTGGASHGYTF.

This clonotype appeared a few times. The gene calls are TRBV11-3 and TRBJ2-1, with 13 nucleotides matching TRBD2. Germline lookup yields CDR1 SGHNT and CDR2 YENEEA. V shed 5 bases, J shed 8 bases, and the junction held 6 bases outside the gene matches. This CDR3 has 15 amino acids. CDR3 sequence (DNA): TGTGCCAGCAGCCTGGGACTAGCGGGACGGTATGAGCAGTTCTTC. This gives the protein CASSLGLAGRYEQFF.

This clonotype was seen repeatedly, ten times or more. The CDR3 loop is CAWRGGEKEQYF. CDR3 DNA: TGTGCCTGGAGGGGCGGAGAGAAGGAGCAGTACTTC. V usage is TRBV30 and J usage is TRBJ2-7; D not certain. V was cut by 3 bases and J by 7 bases, with 13 bases left in between. The CDR3 loop spans 12 amino acids. Germline assignment: CDR1 GTSNPN and CDR2 SVGIG (reference sequence).

This clonotype is a singleton in its sample. The V call is TRBV7-2, the J call TRBJ2-1; D remains unclear. V shed 9 bases and J shed 4 bases, with 16 bases lying between them. This CDR3 contains 14 residues. CDR1 is SGHTA, CDR2 FQGNSA, per germline. The CDR3 sequence: CASQMERVYNEQFF. DNA of the CDR3: TGTGCCAGTCAGATGGAGCGTGTGTACAATGAGCAGTTCTTC.